These T cell receptor beta chains were read from a single sample in a study of T cells in Graves' hyperthyroidism and ophthalmopathy. From the multiplex PCR reads, TCRdb called clonotypes with MiXCR, one entry per CDR3 protein. The sample gives 480,000 or so distinct CDR3 sequences, around 43% of which show up once; about 40% is in the top ten. The sample was peripheral blood or thyroid tissue (not recorded which). The receptor source for this set is an adult woman with Graves' disease, either hyperthyroidism or ophthalmopathy (not recorded which). Both conserved end residues are part of each CDR3. D genes are given only for firm matches. The size of a clone is reported for some rows only, either as once, few or many, or as a class for expanded clones.

clone_size	v_call	j_call	d_call	cdr3_nt	cdr3_aa
many	TRBV5-4	TRBJ1-3	-	TGTGCCAGCAGCTTTCCTGGGGTAGACACCATATATTTT	CASSFPGVDTIYF
-	TRBV20-1	TRBJ1-2	TRBD1	TGCAGTGCTAGAGATGGGCCGGACAGGATCTATGGCTACACCTTC	CSARDGPDRIYGYTF
-	TRBV20-1	TRBJ1-4	-	TGCAGTGCTAGAGACGCGCGACAGCCTGCAACTAATGAAAAACTGTTTTTT	CSARDARQPATNEKLFF
-	TRBV7-3	TRBJ1-2	-	TGTGCCAGCAGTTTTGAGCAGTATGGCTACACCTTC	CASSFEQYGYTF
many	TRBV6-5	TRBJ1-1	-	TGTGCCAGCAGTTCCCCTACGCAGGCGAACACTGAAGCTTTCTTT	CASSSPTQANTEAFF
-	TRBV24-1	TRBJ2-3	-	TGTGCCACCAGTGATGGGCACACAGATACGCAGTATTTT	CATSDGHTDTQYF
many	TRBV7-2	TRBJ1-1	-	TGTGCCAGCAGCACCGGCCAAACTATGAACACTGAAGCTTTCTTT	CASSTGQTMNTEAFF
many	TRBV20-1	TRBJ1-6	-	TGCAGTGCTAGAGAGGCTGGGGGTGGTTCACCCCTCCACTTT	CSAREAGGGSPLHF
-	TRBV4-1	TRBJ2-7	-	TGCGCCAGCAGCCAAGATAGGATTTCCTACGAGCAGTACTTC	CASSQDRISYEQYF
-	TRBV10-3	TRBJ1-3	-	TGTGCCATCAGTGGAGGCCCCAAGAGCTCTGGAAACACCATATATTTT	CAISGGPKSSGNTIYF
-	TRBV7-2	TRBJ1-1	-	TGTGCCAGCAGGCCCGGGGGGGGAAACACTGAAGCTTTCTTT	CASRPGGGNTEAFF
-	TRBV15	TRBJ1-5	-	TGTGCCACCAGCGCGGGACTTCTCAATCAGCCCCAGCATTTT	CATSAGLLNQPQHF
few	TRBV12-3/TRBV12-4	TRBJ1-6	-	TGTGCCAGCGCTAGGGCACCTAATTCACCCCTCCACTTT	CASARAPNSPLHF
-	TRBV10-3	TRBJ2-7	-	TGTGCCATCAGTAAGGTTGAAAGCTCCTACGAGCAGTACTTC	CAISKVESSYEQYF
many	TRBV19	TRBJ1-5	TRBD1	TGTGCCAGTAGTTGGACAGGGGGCCGCAATCAGCCCCAGCATTTT	CASSWTGGRNQPQHF
-	TRBV11-2	TRBJ1-6	-	TGTGCCAGCAGCCCAGCAGGGAAGGGAGCGCCCCTCCACTTT	CASSPAGKGAPLHF
once	TRBV7-3	TRBJ1-1	TRBD1	TGTGCCAGCAGCCCCCAGACAGGGGTGGCGACTGAAGCTTTCTTT	CASSPQTGVATEAFF
-	TRBV5-6	TRBJ1-6	-	TGTGCCAGCAGCGCGGGGATCTCACCCCTCCACTTT	CASSAGISPLHF
-	TRBV29-1	TRBJ1-3	TRBD1	TGCAGCGCGACAGGGTTATCGGGAAACACCATATATTTT	CSATGLSGNTIYF
-	TRBV7-9	TRBJ2-5	-	TGTGCCAGCCGGGCTTGGGGAGCCAAAGAGACCCAGTACTTC	CASRAWGAKETQYF
many	TRBV29-1	TRBJ1-2	-	TGCAGCGTGATTATGGCGAACTATGGCTACACCTTC	CSVIMANYGYTF
many	TRBV5-1	TRBJ1-6	-	TGCGCCAGCAGCTTGGGAGACGGGAATTCACCCCTCCACTTT	CASSLGDGNSPLHF
many	TRBV6-6	TRBJ1-1	-	TGTGCCAGCAGAATACCCGACAGCTGGCGATCTCCGGCTTTCTTT	CASRIPDSWRSPAFF
-	TRBV10-2	TRBJ2-7	-	TGTGCCAGCAAATCAGACAGGACGAACTACCACGAGCAGTACTTC	CASKSDRTNYHEQYF
-	TRBV2	TRBJ1-2	-	TGTGCCAGCAGTGGCCGGGACAATCCTTATGGCTACACCTTC	CASSGRDNPYGYTF
-	TRBV6-6	TRBJ2-6	TRBD2	TGTGCCAGCAGAATCCGGGGGGGAGGGGCCAACGTCCTGACTTTC	CASRIRGGGANVLTF
-	TRBV2	TRBJ2-5	TRBD2	TGTGCCAGCCGGGGACTACTTGCGGGCCAAGAGACCCAGTACTTC	CASRGLLAGQETQYF
-	TRBV29-1	TRBJ2-7	TRBD1	TGCAGCGTTGAACAGGGGGCTAGCGAGCAGTACTTC	CSVEQGASEQYF
few	TRBV6-1	TRBJ2-2	-	TGTGCCAGCAGTTCATACAGGGCTAACGGGGAGCTGTTTTTT	CASSSYRANGELFF
-	TRBV6-1	TRBJ2-7	TRBD2	TGTGCCAGCAGCCCCCCGGGACTAGCGGTGCCCTCCTACGAGCAGTACTTC	CASSPPGLAVPSYEQYF